The source of this T cell receptor (beta chain) is a study of immunodeficiency (dated by TCRdb to the late 2010s). Regarding the complete study: Repertoire analysis was performed to search for VDJ recombination defects and oligoclonality. What the work shows at the level of the full study, not this receptor alone: Based on top-100 and total clonotype frequencies, severe oligoclonality showed up in patient CD8+ T cells, whereas patient CD4+ T cells did not show severe oligoclonality. Compared with control CD8+ T cells, patient CD8+ T cells had restricted TRB V-J pairing and reduced productive entropy. In the entropy comparisons of patients against healthy controls, patients were shown as n=3 (open circles), and an effect of thymic development was suggested only as a possibility.

The germline V gene sets CDR1 to SNHLY and CDR2 to FYNNEI. V is clipped by 6 bases and J by 5 bases, and the sequence between their germline boundaries is 14 bases long. From the cysteine through the phenylalanine, the CDR3 covers 14 amino acids. Only the CDR3 DNA stays, 42 bases, in frame from base 1. Before TCR sequencing, CD3+CD8+ T cells were sorted out of fresh PBMCs. Notes on this clone: Its antigen remains undetermined. Base quality data are lacking; no much larger clone is found one base away.

After extraction using the QIAamp DNA Blood Mini Kit, genomic DNA was sent off for immunoSEQ repertoire analysis. Using a standard quantity of genomic DNA template, multiplex PCR was run to amplify the CDR3 regions. The PCR products underwent sequencing on an Illumina platform. In the authors' own workflow: Sequences were aligned to a reference, with V, D and J gene definitions taken from IMGT. Closely related sequences were merged by a nearest-neighbor clustering algorithm so that PCR and sequencing errors were removed. V, D and J usage in productive unique and total sequences was analyzed using ImmunoSEQ Analyzer tools and R version 3.6.1. TCRdb stores this immuneACCESS table with in-frame sequences only. Part of the clones is absent; in the studies checked, under half of the shortfall reflects unresolved V genes, and no reason is known for the rest. V, J and clone size are those of that table, while D and trimming were read from the DNA. For this sample there are thousands of clones; about 88% appear just once. The ten largest clones add up to about 11% of the sample.

This chain joins TRBV2 to TRBJ2-1; the D assignment is uncertain and may be TRBD1 or TRBD2, with 5 bases supporting each. The clonotype originates from a human donor in good health. Material: CD8+ T cells from blood. DNA sequence: TGTGCCAGCAGCGGGACCAATCTACACAATGAGCAGTTCTTC. It codes for CASSGTNLHNEQFF.